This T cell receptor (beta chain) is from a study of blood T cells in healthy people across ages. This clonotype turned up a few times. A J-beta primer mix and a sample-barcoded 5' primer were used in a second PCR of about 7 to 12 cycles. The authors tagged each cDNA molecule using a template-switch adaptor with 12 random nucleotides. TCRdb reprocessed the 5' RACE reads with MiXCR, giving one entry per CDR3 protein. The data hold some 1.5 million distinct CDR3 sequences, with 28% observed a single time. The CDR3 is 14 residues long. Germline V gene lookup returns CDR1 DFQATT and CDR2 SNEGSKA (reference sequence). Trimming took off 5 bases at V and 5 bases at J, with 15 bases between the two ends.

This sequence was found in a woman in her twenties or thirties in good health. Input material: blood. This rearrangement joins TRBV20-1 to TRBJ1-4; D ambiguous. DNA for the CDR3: TGCAGTGCTGTGAAACATGGGGAAAATGAAAAACTGTTTTTT. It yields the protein CSAVKHGENEKLFF.